The 27 T cell receptor beta chains given below trace back to one sample, sequenced in a study of blood T cell repertoires in COVID-19. Some clones are missing from TCRdb's copy, which holds only in-frame ones; the method was immunoSEQ multiplex PCR. The sample has about 240,000 clones, 86% seen once. Specimen: peripheral blood. The receptors derive from a man in his sixties with acute or convalescent COVID-19.

The chain uses TRBV28 and TRBJ2-6; a weak D match, TRBD2 (7 bases). The germline gives CDR1 MDHEN, CDR2 SYDVKM. The CDR3 totals 17 residues. V was pared by 4 bases and J by 0 bases, with 13 bases between. The CDR3 loop is CASSWQGRASGANVLTF. As DNA, the CDR3 is TGTGCCAGCAGTTGGCAGGGGAGGGCCTCTGGGGCCAACGTCCTGACTTTC.

This clone turned up a few times. The genes are TRBV6-2 or TRBV6-3 and TRBJ2-5; D unclear. Per the germline V gene, CDR1 is MNHEY and CDR2 is SVGEGT. CDR3 size: 13 residues. V lost 4 bases and J 3 bases, leaving 9 bases between the germline ends. The CDR3 sequence is CASSSSAKETQYF. The DNA for the CDR3 is TGTGCCAGCAGTTCCAGCGCGAAAGAGACCCAGTACTTC.

V is TRBV5-1 and J is TRBJ1-1; unclear D gene. V was shortened by 0 bases and J by 1 base, with 7 bases between the two germline ends. This CDR3 has 14 residues. Germline V gives CDR1 SGHRS, CDR2 YFSETQ. CDR3 in amino acids: CASSLEPRNTEAFF. Here the CDR3 DNA reads TGCGCCAGCAGCTTGGAACCGAGGAACACTGAAGCTTTCTTT.

The gene calls are TRBV3-1 (or the pseudogene TRBV3-2) and TRBJ1-3; D is perhaps TRBD1 (5 bases). Trimming shortened V by 6 bases and J by 0 bases, and 12 bases separated the two germline ends. The germline V gene has CDR1 LGHDT and CDR2 YNNKEL (reference sequence). This CDR3 is 15 amino acids long. CDR3 amino acids: CASRPPGVSGNTIYF. CDR3 nucleotide sequence: TGTGCCAGCAGACCGCCGGGGGTCTCTGGAAACACCATATATTTT.

The chain recombines TRBV28 with TRBJ1-2; 8 bases are shared with TRBD1. The CDR3 totals 14 residues. Per the germline V gene, CDR1 is MDHEN and CDR2 is SYDVKM. The junction had 5 bases not matched to a gene; V was cut back by 3 bases and J by 5 bases. CDR3 sequence: CASSFGQGAYGYTF. DNA for the CDR3: TGTGCCAGCAGTTTTGGGCAGGGGGCATATGGCTACACCTTC.

A single count supports this clone. The rearrangement uses TRBV7-2 and TRBJ2-5; 9 bases line up with TRBD2. Germline assignment: CDR1 SGHTA and CDR2 FQGNSA. Unmatched junction bases numbered 12, after V lost 5 bases and J lost 5 bases. The length of the CDR3 is 16 residues. CDR3 in DNA: TGTGCCAGCAGCCGCGGAATTAGCGGGAGAGGGGAGACCCAGTACTTC. It encodes CASSRGISGRGETQYF.

The chain has TRBV7-6 and TRBJ2-3, with no clear D. CDR3 length: 14 amino acids. CDR1 and CDR2 from the germline V gene are SGHVS and FNYEAQ. Trimming stripped 5 bases from V and 0 bases from J, with 9 bases between. The DNA of the CDR3 is TGTGCCAGCAGCCTCCGAGCCAGCACAGATACGCAGTATTTT. Residues: CASSLRASTDTQYF.

This chain joins TRBV2 and TRBJ2-3; 8 nucleotides align to TRBD1. The CDR3 runs 16 residues. The J segment lost 4 bases and the V segment lost 1 base, leaving 7 bases of the junction unmatched. Looked up from germline, CDR1 is SNHLY and CDR2 is FYNNEI. Here the CDR3 reads CASSEGTGIVADTQYF. CDR3 nucleotide sequence: TGTGCCAGCAGTGAAGGGACAGGGATAGTGGCAGATACGCAGTATTTT.

CDR3 nucleotides: TGTGCCAGCAGCTCCCAGGGGACAGGGACCTACGAGCAGTACTTC. It is translated as CASSSQGTGTYEQYF. The chain links TRBV7-9 to TRBJ2-7, with TRBD1 matching over 9 bases. The V segment lost 4 bases and the J segment 2 bases; nucleotides outside the gene matches: 6. The CDR3 consists of 15 residues. Germline V gene sequence: CDR1 SEHNR, CDR2 FQNEAQ (reference sequence).

V gene TRBV29-1 combines with J gene TRBJ2-7, with TRBD2 as a possible D gene (6 bases). Looked up from germline, CDR1 is SQVTM and CDR2 is ANQGSEA. Trimming left V 1 base short and J 4 bases short, with 8 bases between. This CDR3 contains 12 residues. Here the CDR3 reads CSVEGREYEQYF. In DNA form, the CDR3 reads TGCAGCGTTGAAGGGCGGGAATACGAGCAGTACTTC.

The genes are TRBV5-1 and TRBJ2-7; 11 bases line up with TRBD2. The CDR3 sequence is 14 residues long. With V trimmed by 4 bases and J by 5 bases, 5 bases remained unmatched. CDR1 and CDR2 from the germline V gene are SGHRS and YFSETQ. The chain's CDR3 is CASSKGLADNEQYF. The CDR3 DNA reads as TGCGCCAGCAGCAAGGGACTAGCGGACAACGAGCAGTACTTC.

This chain uses TRBV5-4 with TRBJ1-3; a possible D gene is TRBD1 (5 bases). Germline CDR1 SGHNT, CDR2 YYREEE (reference sequence). Trimming took 5 bases from V and 4 from J, leaving 13 bases between them. The CDR3 totals 14 residues. CDR3 nucleotides: TGTGCCAGCAGTTCACCAGGGTCGGGAAACACCATATATTTT. This gives the protein CASSSPGSGNTIYF.

This clone has more than one count but fewer than ten. The J gene is TRBJ1-1, the V gene TRBV27; D unclear. V was trimmed by 2 bases and J by 5 bases, leaving 15 bases between them. The CDR3 length is 15 residues. From germline, CDR1 is MNHEY and CDR2 SMNVEV (reference sequence). For the CDR3, the DNA is TGTGCCAGCAGTTTAGAAGCCCCCGTAAGAACTGAAGCTTTCTTT. It yields the protein CASSLEAPVRTEAFF.

The V call is TRBV30, the J call TRBJ1-5; 9 nucleotides line up with TRBD1. CDR1 GTSNPN and CDR2 SVGIG come from the germline V gene (reference sequence). CDR3 size: 14 residues. The V segment lost 2 bases and the J segment 2 bases; nucleotides outside the gene matches: 1. The chain's CDR3 is CAWSRTGGNQPQHF. The CDR3 DNA reads as TGTGCCTGGAGTAGGACAGGGGGCAATCAGCCCCAGCATTTT. Variable domain in full (rest from reference TRBV30 and TRBJ1-5): SQTIHQWPATLVQPVGSPLSLECTVEGTSNPNLYWYRQAAGRGLQLLFYSVGIGQISSEVPQNLSASRPQDRQFILSSKKLLLSDSGFYLCAWSRTGGNQPQHFGDGTRLSIL.

The chain combines TRBV28 with TRBJ1-5; D not resolved. Trimming took off 4 bases at V and 2 bases at J, with 24 bases between the two ends. The length of the CDR3 is 19 residues. Germline V gene sequence: CDR1 MDHEN, CDR2 SYDVKM. The chain's CDR3 is CASSSGSGTLGVGNQPQHF. The CDR3 DNA follows: TGTGCCAGCAGTTCTGGCTCCGGTACGCTGGGAGTCGGCAATCAGCCCCAGCATTTT.

This clone appeared once. The chain employs TRBV18 and TRBJ2-5; 12 bases align to TRBD2. The V gene end was trimmed by 6 bases and the J gene end by 1 base; junction bases not matched to a gene: 9. The length of the CDR3 is 17 residues. The V gene's germline CDR1 is KGHSH and CDR2 LQKENI. DNA of the CDR3: TGTGCCAGCTCCGATGGGAGGACTAGCGGGACCCAAGAGACCCAGTACTTC. This encodes CASSDGRTSGTQETQYF.

The chain joins TRBV5-1 to TRBJ2-7, with a tentative D call TRBD2 (5 bases). This CDR3 is 14 amino acids long. V lost 1 base to trimming and J lost 5 bases, with 13 bases between them. The germline V gene has CDR1 SGHRS and CDR2 YFSETQ. The CDR3 reads CASSLYEGVDEQYF. CDR3 sequence (DNA): TGCGCCAGCAGCTTGTACGAGGGAGTGGACGAGCAGTACTTC.

V usage is TRBV27 and J usage is TRBJ2-7, with D possibly TRBD2 on 6 matching bases. V lost 6 bases to trimming and J lost 4 bases, with 16 bases between them. Germline-derived CDR1 and CDR2 are MNHEY and SMNVEV (reference sequence). This CDR3 contains 14 residues. In DNA, the CDR3 is TGTGCCAGCAGGCGGGACCTAATGCCTTACGAGCAGTACTTC. The encoded protein is CASRRDLMPYEQYF.

J is TRBJ2-3 and V is TRBV7-3, with D maybe TRBD2 (5 bases). Germline V gives CDR1 SGHTA, CDR2 FQGTGA. The CDR3 is made up of 16 amino acids. With 5 bases removed from V and 1 base from J, the gap between germline ends came to 16 bases. The CDR3 nucleotides read TGTGCCAGCAGCAGCGGCCTAATAGGTGGCACAGATACGCAGTATTTT. This gives the protein CASSSGLIGGTDTQYF.

The chain has TRBV7-9 and TRBJ2-7; 7 nucleotides match TRBD1. Looked up from germline, CDR1 is SEHNR and CDR2 is FQNEAQ (reference sequence). The CDR3 consists of 14 residues. V lost 2 bases, J lost 7 bases, and 8 bases stayed unmatched. CDR3 residues: CASSLITAGGEQYF. Here the CDR3 DNA reads TGTGCCAGCAGCTTAATTACGGCAGGGGGAGAGCAGTACTTC.

The chain joins TRBV19 to TRBJ1-2; possibly TRBD1 for D (6 bases). V lost 4 bases and J 7 bases, leaving 16 bases between the germline ends. CDR3 length: 14 amino acids. Per the germline V gene, CDR1 is LNHDA and CDR2 is SQIVND (reference sequence). The CDR3 here is CASSTARGIGGYTF. The DNA for the CDR3 is TGTGCCAGTAGTACCGCCAGGGGAATAGGTGGCTACACCTTC.

The V call is TRBV7-8, the J call TRBJ2-7; D is perhaps TRBD1 (6 bases). This CDR3 spans 17 amino acids. V gave up 2 bases and J gave up 3 bases, with 20 bases separating them. Looked up from germline, CDR1 is SGHVS and CDR2 is FQNEAQ. The CDR3 here is CASSLPKGVRENYEQYF. In DNA form, the CDR3 reads TGTGCCAGCAGCTTACCTAAGGGGGTTAGGGAAAACTACGAGCAGTACTTC.

V gene TRBV30 combines with J gene TRBJ2-7, with 15 bases lining up with TRBD2. With 4 bases clipped from V and 3 bases from J, the junction kept 4 bases outside the gene matches. CDR1 is GTSNPN and CDR2 is SVGIG in the germline V gene (reference sequence). This CDR3 is built from 15 residues. The CDR3 DNA reads TGTGCCTGGATGGGACTAGCGGGAGGTCGCTACGAGCAGTACTTC. It specifies CAWMGLAGGRYEQYF.

The V call is TRBV4-2, the J call TRBJ2-2; the match to TRBD1 covers 12 bases. Germline-derived CDR1 and CDR2 are LGHNA and YNFKEQ. After removal of 5 bases from V and 5 bases from J, the junction contained 12 bases not matched to a gene. The length of the CDR3 is 18 residues. This chain's CDR3 is CASSGVGTGGRRTGELFF. CDR3 coding DNA: TGTGCCAGCAGCGGAGTGGGGACAGGGGGCCGTCGAACCGGGGAGCTGTTTTTT.

This chain joins TRBV27 and TRBJ1-2, with 7 bases aligning to TRBD1. Germline assignment: CDR1 MNHEY and CDR2 SMNVEV (reference sequence). J was trimmed by 4 bases and V by 2 bases; bases with no gene match: 7. The CDR3 is 15 residues long. The CDR3 here is CASSLKRTGPYGYTF. In DNA form, the CDR3 reads TGTGCCAGCAGTTTAAAAAGGACAGGTCCCTATGGCTACACCTTC.

The chain links TRBV5-1 to TRBJ1-3, with a tentative D call TRBD1 (5 bases). The CDR3 loop spans 14 amino acids. Germline V CDR1 and CDR2: SGHRS, YFSETQ. The ends were cut back, 3 bases at V and 0 bases at J, with 7 bases in the middle. The CDR3 bases are TGCGCCAGCAGCTACGACAGCTCTGGAAACACCATATATTTT. Translation: CASSYDSSGNTIYF.

The J gene is TRBJ1-1, the V gene TRBV6-5; a possible D gene is TRBD1 (5 bases). The CDR3 totals 14 residues. Germline CDR1 reads MNHEY; CDR2 reads SVGAGI. V lost 0 bases and J 6 bases, leaving 11 bases between the germline ends. This CDR3 reads CASSYSSRGAEAFF. Here the CDR3 DNA reads TGTGCCAGCAGTTACTCGAGTCGGGGGGCTGAAGCTTTCTTT.